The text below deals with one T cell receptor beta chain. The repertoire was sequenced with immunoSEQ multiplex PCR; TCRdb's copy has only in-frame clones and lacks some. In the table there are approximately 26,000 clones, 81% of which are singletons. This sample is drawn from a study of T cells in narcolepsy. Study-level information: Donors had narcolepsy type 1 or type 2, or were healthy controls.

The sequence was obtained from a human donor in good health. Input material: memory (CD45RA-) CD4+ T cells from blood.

CDR3 amino acids: CASSRTPQRDYEQYF. The CDR3 nucleotides read TGTGCCAGCTCACGAACTCCACAGCGAGACTACGAGCAGTACTTC. The rearrangement links TRBV18 to TRBJ2-7; no firm D call. Trimming shortened V by 4 bases and J by 3 bases, and 16 bases separated the two germline ends. CDR3 size: 15 residues. Germline values: CDR1 KGHSH, CDR2 LQKENI. Filled out from reference TRBV18 and TRBJ2-7, the complete variable domain reads NAGVMQNPRHLVRRRGQEARLRCSPMKGHSHVYWYRQLPEEGLKFMVYLQKENIIDESGMPKERFSAEFPKEGPSILRIQQVVRGDSAAYFCASSRTPQRDYEQYFGPGTRLTVT.